This T cell receptor (beta chain) is from a study of T cell repertoires in cytomegalovirus infection. TCRdb redid the calling of the reads with MiXCR, one entry per CDR3 protein. The sample has just under 500,000 distinct CDR3 sequences, roughly 34% seen once. Trimming at V came to 1 base and at J to 0 bases, leaving 3 bases not matched to a gene. Germline CDR1 and CDR2: LGHNA and YNFKEQ. The CDR3 contains 16 residues. A remark on this clonotype: The antigen is not known.

This sample comprised cultured PBMCs, obtained from culture after CMV antigen stimulation. The chain joins TRBV4-2 to TRBJ2-5; TRBD2 aligns across 9 bases. The clonotype comes from a human donor in good health (CMV status not recorded). Some clones in this sample may be carry-over from other donors' samples. CDR3 region: CASSQGGLAYQETQYF. The DNA for the CDR3 is TGTGCCAGCAGCCAAGGAGGACTAGCGTACCAAGAGACCCAGTACTTC.